This passage covers 25 T cell receptor beta chains from one sample sequenced in a study of cytomegalovirus exposure and HLA in healthy donors. This PCR relied on a set of 60 Vbeta primers and 13 Jbeta primers. Clones were sequenced by immunoSEQ multiplex PCR, and TCRdb holds only the in-frame ones, with some missing. The sample records some 160,000 clones, roughly 78% being singletons. Material: PBMCs. Receptors originate from a woman aged 40 to 50 in good health and CMV-seronegative.

V is TRBV7-3 and J is TRBJ2-2, with TRBD2 matching 10 bases. Germline V CDR1 and CDR2: SGHTA, FQGTGA. The ends lost 3 bases at V and 8 bases at J; junction bases unmatched: 0. CDR3 size: 13 residues. CDR3 sequence: CASSLTSGGELFF. The CDR3 DNA follows: TGTGCCAGCAGCTTGACTAGCGGGGGGGAGCTGTTTTTT.

The J gene is TRBJ1-2, the V gene TRBV14; D is perhaps TRBD1 (5 bases). Germline V lookup: CDR1 SGHDN, CDR2 FVKESK. The CDR3 totals 13 residues. Between the trimmed V and J ends, which lost 1 base and 4 bases, there was a span of 7 bases. CDR3 sequence reads: CASSQVGAYGYTF. In DNA form, the CDR3 reads TGTGCCAGCAGCCAAGTAGGGGCCTATGGCTACACCTTC.

On this clone itself: It is unclear where the CDR3 begins or ends on the DNA, so no DNA is shown, and the CDR3 is as TCRdb lists it. The gene calls are TRBV20-1 and TRBJ2-7; the table's D call, TRBD2, has no DNA check behind it. The CDR3 is made up of 10 amino acids, end residues included. CDR1 and CDR2 from the germline V gene are DFQATT and SNEGSKA (reference sequence). The CDR3: CSAVGGGAHV.

This clone was detected only a few times. In DNA form, the CDR3 reads TGTGCCAGCAGCCTGGGACAGGGAACCTACGAGCAGTACTTC. Amino acid sequence: CASSLGQGTYEQYF. The chain joins TRBV7-2 to TRBJ2-7; TRBD1 aligns across 9 bases. The CDR3 spans 14 residues. Germline-derived CDR1 and CDR2 are SGHTA and FQGNSA. J was trimmed by 2 bases and V by 5 bases; bases with no gene match: 4.

CDR3 in amino acids: CASSHRGNDKAEQYF. DNA of the CDR3: TGCGCCAGCAGTCATCGGGGGAATGACAAGGCCGAGCAGTACTTC. J is TRBJ2-7 and V is TRBV23-1, with TRBD2 as a possible D gene (6 bases). TRBV23-1 is flagged as an ORF with uncertain function. The CDR3 is 15 residues long. V was cut by 3 bases and J by 6 bases, with 18 bases left in between.

The chain combines TRBV4-1 with TRBJ1-2, with TRBD1 matching over 7 bases. Germline V gene lookup returns CDR1 MGHRA and CDR2 YSYEKL. V gave up 3 bases and J gave up 7 bases; unmatched junction bases: 11. The CDR3 is 15 residues long. CDR3 DNA: TGCGCCAGCAGCCAGCCTACCCAGGGGGTTGCTGGCTACACCTTC. Protein: CASSQPTQGVAGYTF.

The chain couples TRBV12-2 to TRBJ1-5. TRBV12-2 is a pseudogene segment. The CDR3 is made up of 17 amino acids. The CDR3, as DNA: TGTGCAAGTCGCTTAGCCGGGGTCGGAAGTTTGGATCAGCCCCAGCATTTT. As protein: CASRLAGVGSLDQPQHF.

The chain is built from TRBV25-1 and TRBJ2-3, with a weak D call TRBD1 (6 bases). V was trimmed by 8 bases and J by 5 bases, leaving 20 bases between them. Looked up from germline, CDR1 is MGHDK and CDR2 is SYGVNS. The CDR3 is 15 amino acids. CDR3 in amino acids: CASPNGNRAGDTQYF. CDR3 in DNA: TGTGCCAGCCCTAACGGAAACAGGGCCGGAGATACGCAGTATTTT.

The chain employs TRBV6-5 and TRBJ2-1; TRBD1 matches 10 bases. Germline-derived CDR1 and CDR2 are MNHEY and SVGAGI. The ends lost 6 bases at V and 4 bases at J; junction bases unmatched: 3. The CDR3 is 14 amino acids. The CDR3 protein is CASRPGQGYNEQFF. Written as DNA, the CDR3 is TGTGCCAGCAGACCGGGACAGGGGTACAATGAGCAGTTCTTC.

The chain employs TRBV14 and TRBJ1-1; the D is unclear. Germline lookup yields CDR1 SGHDN and CDR2 FVKESK. Trimming left V 5 bases short and J 11 bases short, with 15 bases between. The CDR3 is made up of 12 amino acids. CDR3 region: CASSYRPVQAFF. CDR3 in DNA: TGTGCCAGCAGCTACCGGCCGGTACAGGCTTTCTTT.

Turning to this clone: One junction end does not reproduce the germline sequence, and a read error may be involved. The genes are TRBV29-1 and TRBJ2-3, with D possibly TRBD1 on 5 matching bases. Germline V CDR1 and CDR2: SQVTM, ANQGSEA. This CDR3 is 14 amino acids long. The CDR3 bases are TGCAGCGTAGGAAAGGACATGGCTACAGATACGCGGTATTTT. Translated: CSVGKDMATDTRYF.

V is TRBV19 and J is TRBJ2-7, with 8 bases aligning to TRBD1. The V and J ends lost 6 bases and 3 bases, in that order; junction bases with no gene match: 7. The CDR3 runs to 14 residues. Germline lookup yields CDR1 LNHDA and CDR2 SQIVND (reference sequence). CDR3 coding DNA: TGTGCCAGTAGCGACGACAGGGGACACTACGAGCAGTACTTC. Translation gives CASSDDRGHYEQYF.

This clone was detected only a few times. The J gene is TRBJ2-3, the V gene TRBV5-4, with a weak D call TRBD1 (5 bases). V lost 0 bases to trimming and J lost 7 bases, with 18 bases between them. Germline-derived CDR1 and CDR2 are SGHNT and YYREEE (reference sequence). The CDR3 is made up of 16 amino acids. CDR3 bases: TGTGCCAGCAGCTTGGGGTCTGGGCAGGGAACTCATACGCAGTATTTT. Translating gives CASSLGSGQGTHTQYF.

The chain combines TRBV18 with TRBJ1-1; 7 bases agree with TRBD1. The germline V gene has CDR1 KGHSH and CDR2 LQKENI. With 5 bases clipped from V and 5 bases from J, the junction kept 5 bases outside the gene matches. This CDR3 has 13 amino acids. CDR3 protein: CASSEQGRTEAFF. The CDR3 nucleotides are TGTGCCAGCTCAGAACAGGGGCGGACTGAAGCTTTCTTT.

V is TRBV25-1 and J is TRBJ2-5; D may be TRBD2 (5 bases). Near its end, the DNA agrees better with TRBJ2-7, so the J call may be wrong. In germline, CDR1 is MGHDK, CDR2 SYGVNS. The CDR3 has 17 amino acids. CDR3 bases: TGTGCCAGCAGTGTTGGTGCGGGTGTGGCGGGCTCCTACGAGCAGTACTTC. Translated, it gives CASSVGAGVAGSYEQYF.

V and J are TRBV4-2 and TRBJ2-3, with no clear D. The CDR3 sequence is 13 residues long. Trimming cost V 0 bases and J 6 bases, with 7 bases left between them. Germline lookup yields CDR1 LGHNA and CDR2 YNFKEQ. CDR3: CASSQDALDTQYF. CDR3 bases: TGTGCCAGCAGCCAAGACGCACTGGATACGCAGTATTTT.

V usage is TRBV5-6 and J usage is TRBJ1-6; D may be TRBD1 (6 bases). The CDR3 has 17 residues. Germline V gives CDR1 SGHDT, CDR2 YYEEEE. V was clipped by 4 bases and J by 0 bases, with 14 bases between them. The CDR3 DNA sequence: TGTGCCAGCAGCGACGACCAGGGGAGCTCCTATAATTCACCCCTCCACTTT. Its protein is CASSDDQGSSYNSPLHF.

By its share, this clone is medium-sized. The rearrangement links TRBV7-9 to TRBJ1-5; tentatively, D is TRBD1 (6 bases). The CDR3 is made up of 15 amino acids. CDR1 is SEHNR and CDR2 is FQNEAQ in the germline V gene (reference sequence). V was pared by 5 bases and J by 5 bases, with 16 bases between. CDR3 amino acids: CASSLSGAGDQPQHF. The CDR3 nucleotides are TGTGCCAGCAGCCTAAGTGGGGCAGGGGATCAGCCCCAGCATTTT.

The chain recombines TRBV7-9 with TRBJ1-2; D remains unclear. Germline V gene sequence: CDR1 SEHNR, CDR2 FQNEAQ (reference sequence). Trimming removed 1 base from V and 4 bases from J, with 7 bases in between. The CDR3 length is 13 residues. The CDR3 protein is CASSLERAYGYTF. CDR3 DNA: TGTGCCAGCAGCTTAGAGAGGGCCTATGGCTACACCTTC.

This clone appeared a single time. J is TRBJ2-1 and V is TRBV5-1, with D unclear. Trimming pared 2 bases from V and 0 bases from J, leaving 15 bases between. The CDR3 consists of 17 residues. From germline, CDR1 is SGHRS and CDR2 YFSETQ. The CDR3 coding sequence is TGCGCCAGCAGCTTATTCAGTGATTTAATCTCCTACAATGAGCAGTTCTTC. This codes for CASSLFSDLISYNEQFF. Drawing the rest from reference TRBV5-1 and TRBJ2-1, the complete variable domain is KAGVTQTPRYLIKTRGQQVTLSCSPISGHRSVSWYQQTPGQGLQFLFEYFSETQRNKGNFPGRFSGRQFSNSRSEMNVSTLELGDSALYLCASSLFSDLISYNEQFFGPGTRLTVL.

The gene calls are TRBV2 and TRBJ1-2; maybe TRBD1 (6 bases). This CDR3 has 13 amino acids. V lost 6 bases and J lost 6, with 14 bases in between. Germline values: CDR1 SNHLY, CDR2 FYNNEI. The chain's CDR3 is CASRARGGDGYTF. CDR3 DNA sequence: TGTGCCAGCAGAGCCAGGGGAGGGGATGGCTACACCTTC. Complete variable domain (other parts from reference TRBV2 and TRBJ1-2): EPEVTQTPSHQVTQMGQEVILRCVPISNHLYFYWYRQILGQKVEFLVSFYNNEISEKSEIFDDQFSVERPDGSNFTLKIRSTKLEDSAMYFCASRARGGDGYTFGSGTRLTVV.

V usage is TRBV12-5 and J usage is TRBJ1-5; D gene unclear. V was pared by 0 bases and J by 2 bases, with 23 bases between. The CDR3 is 20 amino acids. Germline lookup yields CDR1 LGHNT and CDR2 FRNRAP. The CDR3 nucleotides read TGTGCTAGTGGTTTGGTACGGGCCCCGGAGGTCTCGGGGTGCAATCAGCCCCAGCATTTT. It codes for CASGLVRAPEVSGCNQPQHF.

J is TRBJ2-7 and V is TRBV28; a weak D match, TRBD2 (6 bases). The CDR3 loop spans 13 amino acids. Germline V CDR1 and CDR2: MDHEN, SYDVKM. The V and J ends lost 6 bases and 0 bases respectively, with 9 bases between them. CDR3 DNA sequence: TGTGCCAGCAGCCCCGGGAGCTCCTACGAGCAGTACTTC. Encoded protein: CASSPGSSYEQYF.

The chain combines TRBV7-9 with TRBJ1-5; 7 bases fit TRBD1. V was pared by 1 base and J by 0 bases, with 6 bases of the junction left unmatched. Germline V gene lookup returns CDR1 SEHNR and CDR2 FQNEAQ (reference sequence). The CDR3 runs to 17 residues. The CDR3 is CASSLGQGRPSNQPQHF. In nucleotides, the CDR3 is TGTGCCAGCAGCTTAGGACAGGGTCGGCCTAGCAATCAGCCCCAGCATTTT.

The rearrangement joins TRBV5-4 to TRBJ2-5; 12 bases map to TRBD2. The CDR3 runs 15 residues. Per the germline V gene, CDR1 is SGHNT and CDR2 is YYREEE (reference sequence). V shed 3 bases and J 2 bases; nucleotides not matched to a gene: 2. The CDR3 here is CASSWGTSGQETQYF. DNA of the CDR3: TGTGCCAGCAGCTGGGGGACTAGCGGGCAAGAGACCCAGTACTTC.